The 3 T cell receptor beta chains below were found in one sample sequenced in a study of CD4 T cells in relation to SARS-CoV-2 and coronaviruses. Their specific antigens are unknown. Repertoires were generated with immunoSEQ multiplex PCR, while TCRdb's copy carries only in-frame clones and drops some. The data hold about 36,000 clones, with around three quarters observed a single time. Sequencing was performed on memory CD4+ T cells from PBMCs, cultured in vitro. The receptors were gathered from an adult with COVID-19.

CDR3 in amino acids: CATTGGVGYEQYF. CDR3 nucleotides: TGTGCCACCACTGGAGGGGTGGGTTACGAGCAGTACTTC. The chain joins TRBV2 to TRBJ2-7, with a possible D match to TRBD2 (6 bases). The CDR3 length is 13 residues. V was trimmed by 10 bases and J by 4 bases, leaving 17 bases between them. Germline V gene data show CDR1 as SNHLY and CDR2 as FYNNEI.

The chain uses TRBV20-1 and TRBJ2-7; 10 positions agree with TRBD2. Germline-derived CDR1 and CDR2 are DFQATT and SNEGSKA (reference sequence). J gave up 4 bases and V 3 bases, and 6 bases lay outside the gene matches. This CDR3 region has 14 residues. The CDR3 loop reads CSASWLAGVYEQYF. The CDR3 coding sequence is TGCAGTGCTAGTTGGCTAGCGGGAGTATACGAGCAGTACTTC.

The V call is TRBV6-1, the J call TRBJ2-3; possibly TRBD1 for D (6 bases). V was trimmed by 1 base and J by 4 bases, leaving 12 bases between them. This CDR3 has 15 residues. Germline assignment: CDR1 MNHNS and CDR2 SASEGT. The CDR3 nucleotides are TGTGCCAGCAGTGAAGGGGGCTCAGGGGCAGATACGCAGTATTTT. Amino acids: CASSEGGSGADTQYF.